The rows below give T cell receptor beta chains drawn from one sample of a study of response to subunit inactivated influenza vaccine. TCRdb processed the RT-PCR reads anew with MiXCR; each CDR3 protein has one entry. The sample carries 450,000 to 550,000 distinct CDR3 sequences, about 25% recorded once. The sample here was CD4+ T cells sorted from PBMCs, taken around 5 days after vaccination. The receptor source for this set is a man aged 50 to 60 who received an inactivated influenza vaccine. Each CDR3 is given with its conserved first and last residue. Fields, in order: V gene, D gene, J gene, clone size, CDR3 DNA, CDR3 protein. The D gene is left open where the match is weak. Not all rows give a size; the values are once, few, many and, for expanded clones, a class.

V gene: TRBV7-2
D gene: TRBD2
J gene: TRBJ2-7
clone size: NA
CDR3 DNA: TGTGCCAGCAGCTTATCTGCACTAGCGGGCCTCGAGCAGTACTTC
CDR3 protein: CASSLSALAGLEQYF

V gene: TRBV12-3/TRBV12-4
D gene: NA
J gene: TRBJ1-2
clone size: many
CDR3 DNA: TGTGCCAGCAGGAGCCCGGGGAATGGCTACACCTTC
CDR3 protein: CASRSPGNGYTF

V gene: TRBV5-1
D gene: TRBD1
J gene: TRBJ2-7
clone size: NA
CDR3 DNA: TGCGCCAGCAGCTTGGACCTACCGGGACAGGGTTCCTACGAGCAGTACTTC
CDR3 protein: CASSLDLPGQGSYEQYF

V gene: TRBV4-3
D gene: NA
J gene: TRBJ2-5
clone size: NA
CDR3 DNA: TGCGCCAGCAGCCAAACCAGGGGAGAGACCCAGTACTTC
CDR3 protein: CASSQTRGETQYF

V gene: TRBV15
D gene: NA
J gene: TRBJ2-7
clone size: NA
CDR3 DNA: TGTGCCACCAGCAGAGATTTGGCCAAAACCTACGAGCAGTACTTC
CDR3 protein: CATSRDLAKTYEQYF

V gene: TRBV20-1
D gene: TRBD2
J gene: TRBJ2-7
clone size: few
CDR3 DNA: TGCAGTGCTGTTGGCGGGAGAGTATACGAGCAGTACTTC
CDR3 protein: CSAVGGRVYEQYF

V gene: TRBV6-5
D gene: NA
J gene: TRBJ1-1
clone size: NA
CDR3 DNA: TGTGCCAGCAGTTACATAGGGGAGGGGACTGAAGCTTTCTTT
CDR3 protein: CASSYIGEGTEAFF

V gene: TRBV7-2
D gene: TRBD1
J gene: TRBJ1-4
clone size: NA
CDR3 DNA: TGTGCCAGCAGCTTAGGACCTTACAGGGGAACTAATGAAAAACTGTTTTTT
CDR3 protein: CASSLGPYRGTNEKLFF

V gene: TRBV7-2
D gene: TRBD2
J gene: TRBJ2-1
clone size: NA
CDR3 DNA: TGTGCCAGCAGCAAGGGACTAGCGGGGGTAGAGCAGTTCTTC
CDR3 protein: CASSKGLAGVEQFF

V gene: TRBV15
D gene: NA
J gene: TRBJ1-3
clone size: few
CDR3 DNA: TGTGCCACCAGCAGTGGGGCACAAATAAGCTCTGGAAACACCATATATTTT
CDR3 protein: CATSSGAQISSGNTIYF

V gene: TRBV3-2
D gene: NA
J gene: TRBJ2-1
clone size: many
CDR3 DNA: TGTGCCAGCAGCCATAGCGGGGGAGGGTACAATGAGCAGTTCTTC
CDR3 protein: CASSHSGGGYNEQFF

V gene: TRBV4-2
D gene: NA
J gene: TRBJ2-4
clone size: few
CDR3 DNA: TGTGCCAGCAGCCAAGGGATGGAAAACATTCAGTACTTC
CDR3 protein: CASSQGMENIQYF

V gene: TRBV7-2
D gene: TRBD1
J gene: TRBJ1-6
clone size: many
CDR3 DNA: TGTGCCAGCAGTTTAGCACAGGGGGGATCACCCCTCCACTTT
CDR3 protein: CASSLAQGGSPLHF

V gene: TRBV29-1
D gene: NA
J gene: TRBJ1-1
clone size: NA
CDR3 DNA: TGCAGCGTTGGGATTTCACAGGGGAACACTGAAGCTTTCTTT
CDR3 protein: CSVGISQGNTEAFF

V gene: TRBV15
D gene: NA
J gene: TRBJ2-3
clone size: few
CDR3 DNA: TGTGCCACCAGCAGAGATCCCACAGTAGCAGATACGCAGTATTTT
CDR3 protein: CATSRDPTVADTQYF

V gene: TRBV28
D gene: NA
J gene: TRBJ1-6
clone size: few
CDR3 DNA: TGTGCCAGCAGGCCCGGGGGCGCCGTTTATAATTCACCCCTCCACTTT
CDR3 protein: CASRPGGAVYNSPLHF

V gene: TRBV7-3
D gene: NA
J gene: TRBJ2-2
clone size: NA
CDR3 DNA: TGTGCCAGCAGCCCCTCGCCCACCGGGGAGCTGTTTTTT
CDR3 protein: CASSPSPTGELFF

V gene: TRBV29-1
D gene: NA
J gene: TRBJ2-7
clone size: few
CDR3 DNA: TGCAGCGTTACCGGACTGAGGGGCTCCTACGAGCAGTACTTC
CDR3 protein: CSVTGLRGSYEQYF

V gene: TRBV5-1
D gene: NA
J gene: TRBJ2-3
clone size: few
CDR3 DNA: TGCGCCAGCGCCTTAGGGGGGGATAGCACAGATACGCAGTATTTT
CDR3 protein: CASALGGDSTDTQYF

V gene: TRBV5-1
D gene: TRBD1
J gene: TRBJ1-2
clone size: many
CDR3 DNA: TGTGCCAGCAGTCTGGACAGGGACTATGGCTACACCTTC
CDR3 protein: CASSLDRDYGYTF

V gene: TRBV5-1
D gene: NA
J gene: TRBJ2-7
clone size: once
CDR3 DNA: TGCGCCAGCAGCTTTATCAGCGGACCCTACGAGCAGTACTTC
CDR3 protein: CASSFISGPYEQYF

V gene: TRBV12-3/TRBV12-4
D gene: TRBD2
J gene: TRBJ2-1
clone size: NA
CDR3 DNA: TGTGCCTCACGCATGGCGGGGGGGCGGAATGAGCAGTTCTTC
CDR3 protein: CASRMAGGRNEQFF

V gene: TRBV5-1
D gene: TRBD1
J gene: TRBJ1-6
clone size: NA
CDR3 DNA: TGCGCCAGCAGCTTCGGGACAGTGAGTGATGGATCACCCCTCCACTTT
CDR3 protein: CASSFGTVSDGSPLHF

V gene: TRBV20-1
D gene: TRBD1
J gene: TRBJ2-2
clone size: few
CDR3 DNA: TGCAGTGCTACCGGGACAGGGGGCTGGACCGGGGAGCTGTTTTTT
CDR3 protein: CSATGTGGWTGELFF

V gene: TRBV15
D gene: NA
J gene: TRBJ2-6
clone size: NA
CDR3 DNA: TGTGCCACCAGCAGATCGGACAGCTCTGGGGCCAACGTCCTGACTTTC
CDR3 protein: CATSRSDSSGANVLTF

V gene: TRBV7-2
D gene: NA
J gene: TRBJ2-1
clone size: few
CDR3 DNA: TGTGCCAGCAGCATCTCCGGGGGGCACTCCTACAATGAGCAGTTCTTC
CDR3 protein: CASSISGGHSYNEQFF

V gene: TRBV20-1
D gene: TRBD2
J gene: TRBJ2-5
clone size: NA
CDR3 DNA: TGCAGTGCTAGAAACCAGGGTAGCGGGGGCCCTCAAGAGACCCAGTACTTC
CDR3 protein: CSARNQGSGGPQETQYF

V gene: TRBV10-3
D gene: NA
J gene: TRBJ2-3
clone size: NA
CDR3 DNA: TGTGCCATCAGTGAGGTGGGAGTGAGCACAGATACGCAGTATTTT
CDR3 protein: CAISEVGVSTDTQYF

V gene: TRBV29-1
D gene: NA
J gene: TRBJ2-5
clone size: few
CDR3 DNA: TGCAGCGGGGGTAAAAGGGGCTATGAGACCCAGTACTTC
CDR3 protein: CSGGKRGYETQYF

V gene: TRBV6-5
D gene: NA
J gene: TRBJ2-7
clone size: few
CDR3 DNA: TGTGCCAGCAGTTACCCAATTGGAGGGGGAAAGTCCTACGAGCAGTACTTC
CDR3 protein: CASSYPIGGGKSYEQYF

V gene: TRBV5-6
D gene: NA
J gene: TRBJ2-2
clone size: few
CDR3 DNA: TGTGCCAGCAGCTTACGAGCCTCGTTCGGGGAGCTGTTTTTT
CDR3 protein: CASSLRASFGELFF

V gene: TRBV9
D gene: NA
J gene: TRBJ2-7
clone size: few
CDR3 DNA: TGTGCCAGCAGCGTAGCGGCAACAGGGAACGAGCAGTACTTC
CDR3 protein: CASSVAATGNEQYF

V gene: TRBV5-1
D gene: TRBD2
J gene: TRBJ2-7
clone size: NA
CDR3 DNA: TGCGCCAGCAGCCGCGGGAGGAGCTCCTACGAGCAGTACTTC
CDR3 protein: CASSRGRSSYEQYF

V gene: TRBV12-3/TRBV12-4
D gene: NA
J gene: TRBJ1-1
clone size: many
CDR3 DNA: TGTGCCAGCAGGCGCTCGGGCAGAGCGATCACTGAAGCTTTCTTT
CDR3 protein: CASRRSGRAITEAFF

V gene: TRBV2
D gene: NA
J gene: TRBJ2-3
clone size: NA
CDR3 DNA: TGTGCCAGCAGTGAAGGACTAGCAGATACGCAGTATTTT
CDR3 protein: CASSEGLADTQYF

V gene: TRBV20-1
D gene: NA
J gene: TRBJ1-1
clone size: few
CDR3 DNA: TGCAGTGCTAGGGCACACGTGAACACTGAAGCTTTCTTT
CDR3 protein: CSARAHVNTEAFF

V gene: TRBV7-6
D gene: TRBD2
J gene: TRBJ2-1
clone size: once
CDR3 DNA: TGTGCCAGCAGGGAACAGCGGGGGCTCGACAATGAGCAGTTCTTC
CDR3 protein: CASREQRGLDNEQFF

V gene: TRBV28
D gene: TRBD2
J gene: TRBJ2-3
clone size: NA
CDR3 DNA: TGTGCCAGCAGTTTATTGAGGACTAGGACCACAGATACGCAGTATTTT
CDR3 protein: CASSLLRTRTTDTQYF

V gene: TRBV6-2/TRBV6-3
D gene: TRBD2
J gene: TRBJ2-1
clone size: few
CDR3 DNA: TGTGCCAGCAGTTACCGGTTGAGCGGGAGTTCAAATGAGCAGTTCTTC
CDR3 protein: CASSYRLSGSSNEQFF

V gene: TRBV6-2/TRBV6-3
D gene: NA
J gene: TRBJ1-3
clone size: NA
CDR3 DNA: TGTGCCAGCAGTTACCGGATCTCTGGAAACACCATATATTTT
CDR3 protein: CASSYRISGNTIYF

V gene: TRBV28
D gene: NA
J gene: TRBJ1-1
clone size: NA
CDR3 DNA: TGTGCCAGCAGTTTATTCCCACAGACTGAAGCTTTCTTT
CDR3 protein: CASSLFPQTEAFF

V gene: TRBV3-1
D gene: NA
J gene: TRBJ1-1
clone size: few
CDR3 DNA: TGTGCCAGCAGCCAGACTAGCGGGTTGAATACTGAAGCTTTCTTT
CDR3 protein: CASSQTSGLNTEAFF

V gene: TRBV7-2
D gene: NA
J gene: TRBJ2-1
clone size: few
CDR3 DNA: TGTGCCAGCAGCTTAGCATTAAGCGGCTCCTACAATGAGCAGTTCTTC
CDR3 protein: CASSLALSGSYNEQFF

V gene: TRBV4-3
D gene: TRBD1
J gene: TRBJ2-2
clone size: few
CDR3 DNA: TGCGCCAGCAGCCAACAGACAGGGTTCTCCGGGGAGCTGTTTTTT
CDR3 protein: CASSQQTGFSGELFF

V gene: TRBV6-5
D gene: NA
J gene: TRBJ2-3
clone size: NA
CDR3 DNA: TGTGCCAGCAGTTACGCAACGGCTAGCACAGATACGCAGTATTTT
CDR3 protein: CASSYATASTDTQYF

V gene: TRBV4-2
D gene: NA
J gene: TRBJ2-3
clone size: few
CDR3 DNA: TGTGCCAGCAGCCAAGTTCGGCGGGGAGATACGCAGTATTTT
CDR3 protein: CASSQVRRGDTQYF

V gene: TRBV20-1
D gene: NA
J gene: TRBJ2-1
clone size: few
CDR3 DNA: TGCAGTGCTACTAGACGGAGGGGTAATGAGCAGTTCTTC
CDR3 protein: CSATRRRGNEQFF

V gene: TRBV7-8
D gene: TRBD1
J gene: TRBJ2-7
clone size: few
CDR3 DNA: TGTGCCAGCAGCTTTGGGACAGGTTTCTACGAGCAGTACTTC
CDR3 protein: CASSFGTGFYEQYF

V gene: TRBV5-1
D gene: TRBD2
J gene: TRBJ2-1
clone size: few
CDR3 DNA: TGCGCCAGCAGCTCTCCGGGACTAGCGGGGTCCAATGAGCAGTTCTTC
CDR3 protein: CASSSPGLAGSNEQFF

V gene: TRBV7-2
D gene: TRBD2
J gene: TRBJ2-7
clone size: NA
CDR3 DNA: TGTGCCAGCAGCGTGCGACTAGCGGGAGGTCCCGAGCAGTACTTC
CDR3 protein: CASSVRLAGGPEQYF

V gene: TRBV24-1
D gene: TRBD1
J gene: TRBJ2-2
clone size: few
CDR3 DNA: TGTGCCACCAGTGACCCTCGACAGGGAAACACCGGGGAGCTGTTTTTT
CDR3 protein: CATSDPRQGNTGELFF

V gene: TRBV7-6
D gene: NA
J gene: TRBJ2-2
clone size: few
CDR3 DNA: TGTGCCAGCAGCAAACAGGCAGGCCCGAGCACCGGGGAGCTGTTTTTT
CDR3 protein: CASSKQAGPSTGELFF

V gene: TRBV12-3/TRBV12-4
D gene: NA
J gene: TRBJ1-1
clone size: NA
CDR3 DNA: TGTGCCAGCAAGCCCGGACAGTTAAACACTGAAGCTTTCTTT
CDR3 protein: CASKPGQLNTEAFF

V gene: TRBV20-1
D gene: NA
J gene: TRBJ1-3
clone size: NA
CDR3 DNA: TGCAGTGCCTGCCGAGGAGCTGGAAACACCATATATTTT
CDR3 protein: CSACRGAGNTIYF

V gene: TRBV12-3/TRBV12-4
D gene: NA
J gene: TRBJ2-2
clone size: few
CDR3 DNA: TGTGCCAGCAGTTTGAGGGATCCCTCGAACACCGGGGAGCTGTTTTTT
CDR3 protein: CASSLRDPSNTGELFF